The 11 T cell receptor beta chains presented below share a single source sample, sequenced in a study of vaccination and CD4 T cells after COVID-19. The treatment denotes: roughly 11-day PBMC culture with coronavirus spike peptide pools or control peptides (ViraFEST assay). The study sequenced cultured CD4+ T cell DNA using the Oncomine TCR Beta short-read assay. A single record per CDR3 protein comes from TCRdb applying MiXCR to the PCR reads. The table records 25,000 or so distinct CDR3 sequences, roughly 44% of them present only once. Antigens of these TCRs are unknown. The sample was CD4+ T cells from blood, cultured in vitro, taken before SARS-CoV-2 vaccination. The receptors come from a human donor who received a COVID-19 vaccine.

Here the CDR3 reads CASGGVSGDPYNEQFF. CDR3 in DNA: TGTGCCAGCGGCGGTGTTAGCGGGGACCCCTACAATGAGCAGTTCTTC. This chain links TRBV5-4 with TRBJ2-1, with TRBD2 matching 8 bases. The trim removed 7 bases at V and 2 bases at J, leaving 11 bases unmatched. Germline values: CDR1 SGHNT, CDR2 YYREEE (reference sequence). The CDR3 is 16 amino acids.

V gene TRBV10-2 combines with J gene TRBJ2-5, with D possibly matching TRBD1 (6 bases). With 3 bases removed from V and 4 bases from J, the gap between germline ends came to 9 bases. The germline V gene encodes CDR1 WSHSY and CDR2 SAAADI. The CDR3 is 13 residues long. The CDR3 DNA sequence: TGCGCCAGCAGTGAAACAGGGACAGAGACCCAGTACTTC. Protein sequence: CASSETGTETQYF.

This sequence joins TRBV7-9 and TRBJ2-1, with 9 bases that match TRBD2. The germline V gene has CDR1 SEHNR and CDR2 FQNEAQ (reference sequence). Germline trimming cut 5 bases from V and 3 bases from J; bases unmatched to any gene: 5. The length of the CDR3 is 15 residues. The CDR3: CASSLGAGGYNEQFF. CDR3 DNA: TGTGCCAGCAGCCTCGGAGCGGGGGGCTACAATGAGCAGTTCTTC.

This clonotype has only a few counts. V is TRBV5-1 and J is TRBJ2-3; D not certain. Germline CDR1 SGHRS, CDR2 YFSETQ. Trimming took 0 bases from V and 4 from J, leaving 6 bases between them. The CDR3 is 13 amino acids. The CDR3 region has the DNA TGCGCCAGCAGCTTGGAGGGTGCAGATACGCAGTATTTT. Residues: CASSLEGADTQYF.

The J gene is TRBJ1-5, the V gene TRBV27; TRBD1 is a possible D gene (5 bases). The germline V gene has CDR1 MNHEY and CDR2 SMNVEV (reference sequence). V lost 6 bases to trimming and J lost 4 bases, with 16 bases between them. The CDR3 runs 15 residues. CDR3: CASRLGWDVNQPQHF. CDR3 nucleotide sequence: TGTGCCAGCAGACTAGGCTGGGACGTAAATCAGCCCCAGCATTTT.

A note on this clonotype: An end of the junction does not agree with germline; a read error may underlie this. This rearrangement joins TRBV2 to TRBJ1-1, with 7 bases that match TRBD1. Germline V gene data show CDR1 as SNHLY and CDR2 as FYNNEI. The CDR3 consists of 12 residues. The CDR3: CAGRGIYTEAFF. For the CDR3, the DNA is TGTGCCGGCAGGGGGATATACACTGAAGCTTTCTTT.

This clonotype was observed a handful of times. V usage is TRBV7-8 and J usage is TRBJ1-2; no clear D. Germline loops: CDR1 SGHVS, CDR2 FQNEAQ. V lost 1 base, J lost 4 bases, and 13 bases lay in between. The CDR3 runs to 15 residues. In DNA form, the CDR3 reads TGTGCCAGCAGCTTAGGGGGAGGGAGGTCCTATGGCTACACCTTC. The encoded protein is CASSLGGGRSYGYTF.

The J gene is TRBJ2-2, the V gene TRBV12-3 or TRBV12-4; 7 bases map to TRBD2. Trimming removed 0 bases from V and 7 bases from J; junction bases left unmatched: 2. The CDR3 runs to 14 residues. CDR3 amino acids: CASSLARGNGELFF. The CDR3 DNA reads as TGTGCCAGCAGTTTAGCGCGGGGGAACGGGGAGCTGTTTTTT.

The chain carries TRBV20-1 and TRBJ2-3; 12 bases fit TRBD2. Trimming removed 2 bases from V and 4 bases from J; junction bases left unmatched: 7. The CDR3 consists of 16 residues. CDR1 is DFQATT and CDR2 is SNEGSKA in the germline V gene (reference sequence). The CDR3 nucleotides read TGCAGTGCTAGACCCCTAGCGGGGGGGAGGGCAGATACGCAGTATTTT. Protein product: CSARPLAGGRADTQYF.

J is TRBJ1-2 and V is TRBV7-9; no clear D. Germline loops: CDR1 SEHNR, CDR2 FQNEAQ (reference sequence). This CDR3 spans 15 amino acids. Trimming took 3 bases from V and 3 from J, leaving 14 bases between them. CDR3 loop: CASSFRSSTYYGYTF. CDR3 sequence (DNA): TGTGCCAGCAGCTTCCGCAGCTCGACCTACTATGGCTACACCTTC.

A few counts support this clonotype. The rearrangement links TRBV20-1 to TRBJ1-2, with TRBD1 matching 9 bases. Germline trimming cut 0 bases from V and 7 bases from J; bases unmatched to any gene: 3. This CDR3 is built from 13 residues. The germline CDR1 and CDR2 sequences are DFQATT and SNEGSKA (reference sequence). The CDR3 region has the DNA TGCAGTGCTAGAGATGGGACAGGGTTTGGCTACACCTTC. Translated: CSARDGTGFGYTF.